These 23 T cell receptor beta chains share one sample of origin, sequenced in a study of technical replicates of blood from several donors listed by TCRdb under 2017. The library was prepared using the immunoSEQ multiplex PCR assay. TCRdb stores this immuneACCESS table with in-frame sequences only. Part of the clones is absent; in the studies checked, under half of the shortfall reflects unresolved V genes, and no reason is known for the rest. Recorded for this sample are 13,000 to 15,000 clones; roughly 84% of them occurred a single time. Under 13% of the sample rests with the top ten. Input material: PBMCs. These receptors all come from a human donor in good health.

This chain uses TRBV15 with TRBJ1-5, with D tentatively TRBD1 (5 bases). CDR1 LNHNV and CDR2 YYDKDF come from the germline V gene (reference sequence). Trimming shortened V by 0 bases and J by 0 bases, and 15 bases separated the two germline ends. This CDR3 spans 18 amino acids. CDR3 nucleotides: TGTGCCACCAGCAGAGATTCTGGAGCAGGGCCTAGCAATCAGCCCCAGCATTTT. Its protein product is CATSRDSGAGPSNQPQHF.

This rearrangement joins TRBV6-5 to TRBJ1-1, with D tentatively TRBD1 (6 bases). CDR3 length: 15 residues. Trimming took off 1 base at V and 6 bases at J, with 15 bases between the two ends. The germline V gene has CDR1 MNHEY and CDR2 SVGAGI. CDR3 coding DNA: TGTGCCAGCAGTTACTTCAGGGGTTCCCGGGCTGAAGCTTTCTTT. Translation: CASSYFRGSRAEAFF.

This clone was recorded once. The V gene is TRBV30, the J gene TRBJ2-7; TRBD2 aligns across 11 bases. Germline V gene sequence: CDR1 GTSNPN, CDR2 SVGIG (reference sequence). The CDR3 runs to 15 residues. V was clipped by 2 bases and J by 3 bases; unmatched bases: 6. CDR3 sequence: CAWSYASGRHYEQYF. The CDR3 nucleotides read TGTGCCTGGAGTTATGCTAGCGGGAGGCACTACGAGCAGTACTTC.

The CDR3 is CSVEPTLRDTQYF. The CDR3 DNA reads TGCAGCGTTGAACCGACATTAAGGGATACGCAGTATTTT. This rearrangement joins TRBV29-1 to TRBJ2-3; no firm D call. The V end lost 2 bases, the J end lost 6 bases, and 12 bases lay between the germline ends. Germline assignment: CDR1 SQVTM and CDR2 ANQGSEA. CDR3 size: 13 residues.

The chain employs TRBV28 and TRBJ2-3; D is possibly TRBD1 (5 bases). Germline CDR1 reads MDHEN; CDR2 reads SYDVKM. The CDR3 length is 13 residues. Trimming took 6 bases from V and 3 from J, leaving 10 bases between them. In nucleotides, the CDR3 is TGTGCCAGCAGGCGTCAGGGTACAGATACGCAGTATTTT. It translates to CASRRQGTDTQYF.

This clone was observed a handful of times. It is unclear where the CDR3 begins or ends on the DNA, so no DNA is shown, and the CDR3 is as TCRdb lists it. This rearrangement joins TRBV27 to TRBJ2-6; TRBD2, as called in the table, went unchecked against the DNA. The CDR3 length equals 20 residues, ends included. CDR1 is MNHEY, CDR2 SMNVEV, per germline (reference sequence). CDR3 residues: CASSSSGLAGTTSGANVLTF.

The genes are TRBV6-4 and TRBJ2-1; 11 nucleotides agree with TRBD1. The germline V gene encodes CDR1 MRHNA and CDR2 SNTAGT. CDR3 length: 14 residues. Germline trimming cut 6 bases from V and 6 bases from J; bases unmatched to any gene: 4. CDR3 sequence (DNA): TGTGCCAGCAGCTCCGGGACAGGGGGCAATGAGCAGTTCTTC. Its translation: CASSSGTGGNEQFF.

The chain uses TRBV2 and TRBJ1-2; 9 bases align to TRBD1. Germline V gives CDR1 SNHLY, CDR2 FYNNEI. This CDR3 has 14 amino acids. Trimming at V came to 5 bases and at J to 10 bases, leaving 11 bases not matched to a gene. The CDR3 reads CASSSRTGVSIYTF. Here the CDR3 DNA reads TGTGCCAGCAGTTCGCGGACAGGGGTATCGATCTACACCTTC.

The chain uses TRBV30 and TRBJ2-4; D is ambiguous. With 0 bases removed from V and 5 bases from J, the gap between germline ends came to 8 bases. There are 13 residues in the CDR3. Germline V CDR1 and CDR2: GTSNPN, SVGIG (reference sequence). The CDR3 region is CAWSVSAENIQYF. In nucleotides, the CDR3 is TGTGCCTGGAGTGTGTCGGCGGAAAACATTCAGTACTTC.

The chain joins TRBV2 to TRBJ2-1, with 14 bases lining up with TRBD2. Germline V lookup: CDR1 SNHLY, CDR2 FYNNEI. Trimming took 8 bases from V and 3 from J; bases not matched to a gene: 9. The CDR3 covers 17 residues. CDR3 in DNA: TGTGCCAGCCCCGGGACTAGCGGGAGTAGTTTCTACAATGAGCAGTTCTTC. It is translated as CASPGTSGSSFYNEQFF. The entire variable domain, with the rest obtained from reference TRBV2 and TRBJ2-1, is as follows: EPEVTQTPSHQVTQMGQEVILRCVPISNHLYFYWYRQILGQKVEFLVSFYNNEISEKSEIFDDQFSVERPDGSNFTLKIRSTKLEDSAMYFCASPGTSGSSFYNEQFFGPGTRLTVL.

The V gene is TRBV14, the J gene TRBJ2-7, with 10 nucleotides matching TRBD1. V gave up 0 bases and J gave up 5 bases; unmatched junction bases: 4. Germline V gene data show CDR1 as SGHDN and CDR2 as FVKESK. CDR3 size: 15 residues. The CDR3 region has the DNA TGTGCCAGCAGCCAAGATCGGGACAGGGGCCACGAGCAGTACTTC. Its translation: CASSQDRDRGHEQYF.

The V call is TRBV29-1, the J call TRBJ1-1, with D uncertain. Trimming stripped 5 bases from V and 0 bases from J, with 16 bases between. The CDR3 is made up of 15 amino acids. The V gene's germline CDR1 is SQVTM and CDR2 ANQGSEA. The CDR3 is CSVRRPGRMNTEAFF. The CDR3 DNA reads TGCAGCGTTCGGCGGCCCGGTAGGATGAACACTGAAGCTTTCTTT.

This chain joins TRBV7-9 and TRBJ2-3; 8 bases are shared with TRBD2. V gave up 0 bases and J gave up 1 base; unmatched junction bases: 6. The CDR3 totals 17 residues. Germline V gene sequence: CDR1 SEHNR, CDR2 FQNEAQ (reference sequence). The CDR3 bases are TGTGCCAGCAGCTTAGCTTCAGCGGGAGCCGGCACAGATACGCAGTATTTT. Translation gives CASSLASAGAGTDTQYF.

The chain uses TRBV7-8 and TRBJ1-2, with 10 bases fitting TRBD1. The CDR3 covers 15 residues. The ends lost 2 bases at V and 5 bases at J; junction bases unmatched: 5. Germline assignment: CDR1 SGHVS and CDR2 FQNEAQ. The CDR3: CASSLLRDRGYGYTF. CDR3 in DNA: TGTGCCAGCAGCTTATTGCGGGACAGGGGATATGGCTACACCTTC.

This clone has just one count. The V and J genes are TRBV28 and TRBJ2-3, with TRBD2 matching over 8 bases. This CDR3 region has 15 residues. J was trimmed by 1 base and V by 5 bases; bases with no gene match: 5. CDR1 is MDHEN and CDR2 is SYDVKM in the germline V gene. CDR3 residues: CASSGAGVGTDTQYF. The CDR3 DNA follows: TGTGCCAGCAGTGGAGCGGGAGTTGGCACAGATACGCAGTATTTT.

The chain links TRBV2 to TRBJ1-2; maybe TRBD1 (5 bases). From germline, CDR1 is SNHLY and CDR2 FYNNEI. Between the trimmed V and J ends, which lost 3 bases and 3 bases, there was a span of 11 bases. This CDR3 is 14 amino acids long. As DNA, the CDR3 is TGTGCCAGCAGTGAGTTCGGGGGTGACTATGGCTACACCTTC. It codes for CASSEFGGDYGYTF.

The chain links TRBV30 to TRBJ2-3; D is unresolved. V was cut by 0 bases and J by 8 bases, with 12 bases left in between. This CDR3 contains 13 residues. Germline assignment: CDR1 GTSNPN and CDR2 SVGIG (reference sequence). The CDR3 reads CAWSVLRHGTQYF. The CDR3 bases are TGTGCCTGGAGTGTACTAAGGCACGGTACGCAGTATTTT.

The rearrangement uses TRBV18 and TRBJ1-1, with D unresolved. Trimming cost V 3 bases and J 1 base, with 9 bases left between them. CDR3 length: 14 residues. Germline-derived CDR1 and CDR2 are KGHSH and LQKENI. CDR3 protein: CASSPRSGNTEAFF. The CDR3, as DNA: TGTGCCAGCTCACCCCGCAGCGGGAACACTGAAGCTTTCTTT.

This rearrangement joins TRBV14 to TRBJ2-3; no clear D gene. The CDR3 sequence is 12 residues long. Trimming took off 0 bases at V and 8 bases at J, with 6 bases between the two ends. Looked up from germline, CDR1 is SGHDN and CDR2 is FVKESK. The CDR3 DNA sequence: TGTGCCAGCAGCCAAGATCGGGTTACGCAGTATTTT. Amino acid sequence: CASSQDRVTQYF.

The genes are TRBV18 and TRBJ2-5; D perhaps matches TRBD1 (5 bases). CDR1 KGHSH and CDR2 LQKENI come from the germline V gene. The germline V and J ends were trimmed by 3 bases and 4 bases, with 12 bases remaining between them. This CDR3 has 14 residues. The CDR3 coding sequence is TGTGCCAGCTCACCGGGAAGGGGCGCAGAGACCCAGTACTTC. Translation gives CASSPGRGAETQYF.

The chain employs TRBV6-5 and TRBJ2-6; D unclear. V shed 6 bases and J shed 6 bases, with 15 bases lying between them. Germline-derived CDR1 and CDR2 are MNHEY and SVGAGI. The CDR3 spans 15 residues. The chain's CDR3 is CASSHTALSANVLTF. The CDR3 region has the DNA TGTGCCAGCAGCCATACAGCTCTCTCGGCCAACGTCCTGACTTTC.

This chain links TRBV2 with TRBJ2-7; TRBD1 matches at 7 bases. V trimming: 6 bases; J trimming: 3 bases; junction bases outside the gene matches: 5. Germline CDR1 is SNHLY and CDR2 is FYNNEI. The CDR3 covers 13 residues. Written as DNA, the CDR3 is TGTGCCAGCAGAACCACAGGGGTCTACGAGCAGTACTTC. Protein sequence: CASRTTGVYEQYF.

This chain connects TRBV5-1 to TRBJ2-5, with a weak D call TRBD1 (5 bases). CDR1 and CDR2 from the germline V gene are SGHRS and YFSETQ. The CDR3 sequence is 14 residues long. Trimming cost V 0 bases and J 5 bases, with 11 bases left between them. This CDR3 reads CASSLARAWETQYF. Written as DNA, the CDR3 is TGCGCCAGCAGCTTGGCCAGGGCGTGGGAGACCCAGTACTTC.